A selection of T cell receptor beta chains follows, all from one sample in a study of T cells in Graves' hyperthyroidism and ophthalmopathy. TCRdb reanalysed the multiplex PCR reads using MiXCR and keeps one entry per CDR3 protein. This table holds 300,000 to 450,000 distinct CDR3 sequences, approximately 17% found once. Sequencing was performed on blood. These receptors originate from a young man with Graves' ophthalmopathy. CDR3s include the opening cysteine and the closing phenylalanine or tryptophan. The order of the fields is CDR3 DNA, CDR3 protein, D gene, clone size, J gene, V gene. D genes are given only for firm matches. For some rows the clone size is stated as once, few or many, or as a class when expanded; others skip it.

cdr3_nt: TGTGCCAGCAGCCAAGCCCAAGTTAACACTGAAGCTTTCTTT
cdr3_aa: CASSQAQVNTEAFF
d_call: -
clone_size: many
j_call: TRBJ1-1
v_call: TRBV3-1

cdr3_nt: TGTGCCAGCAGCCCGGACTGGGCCTACAATGAGCAGTTCTTC
cdr3_aa: CASSPDWAYNEQFF
d_call: -
clone_size: few
j_call: TRBJ2-1
v_call: TRBV5-5

cdr3_nt: TGTGCCAGCAGCTTAGCAGGCGAGGGGGACGGCGCTTTCTTT
cdr3_aa: CASSLAGEGDGAFF
d_call: -
clone_size: many
j_call: TRBJ1-1
v_call: TRBV7-6

cdr3_nt: TGTGCCAGCAGCCAAGATTGGGCCGAGACAGATACGCAGTATTTT
cdr3_aa: CASSQDWAETDTQYF
d_call: -
clone_size: many
j_call: TRBJ2-3
v_call: TRBV3-1

cdr3_nt: TGTGCCGGACTCGGGGACAGCGAAGAGACCCAGTACTTC
cdr3_aa: CAGLGDSEETQYF
d_call: TRBD1
clone_size: many
j_call: TRBJ2-5
v_call: TRBV2

cdr3_nt: TGTGCCAGCAGTGAAGATCGGGGACGGGGCTATGGCTACACCTTC
cdr3_aa: CASSEDRGRGYGYTF
d_call: -
clone_size: many
j_call: TRBJ1-2
v_call: TRBV6-1

cdr3_nt: TGTGCCACCTCGGGACTAGCGGGGGGTCAAGAGACCCAGTACTTC
cdr3_aa: CATSGLAGGQETQYF
d_call: TRBD2
clone_size: few
j_call: TRBJ2-5
v_call: TRBV10-3

cdr3_nt: TGTGCCAGCAGCGTCGGTCAGACCTACGGGCAGTACTTC
cdr3_aa: CASSVGQTYGQYF
d_call: -
clone_size: -
j_call: TRBJ2-7
v_call: TRBV5-6

cdr3_nt: TGTGCCAGTAGTCGAGGAGGCCCCGGGGAGCTGTTTTTT
cdr3_aa: CASSRGGPGELFF
d_call: -
clone_size: few
j_call: TRBJ2-2
v_call: TRBV19

cdr3_nt: TGTGCCAGCAGATTCGACAGGGCCAACACTGAAGCTTTCTTT
cdr3_aa: CASRFDRANTEAFF
d_call: TRBD1
clone_size: few
j_call: TRBJ1-1
v_call: TRBV12-3/TRBV12-4

cdr3_nt: TGTGCCACCAGCCTATCTTACGGCAGGGACACCGGGGAGCTGTTTTTT
cdr3_aa: CATSLSYGRDTGELFF
d_call: -
clone_size: -
j_call: TRBJ2-2
v_call: TRBV15

cdr3_nt: TGTGCCAGCAGCCGTCTAGGCGACCCCTTGGAGCAGTACTTC
cdr3_aa: CASSRLGDPLEQYF
d_call: -
clone_size: few
j_call: TRBJ2-7
v_call: TRBV7-2

cdr3_nt: TGCGCCAGCAGTCCTCTACAGGGTTTCAACGAGCAGTACTTC
cdr3_aa: CASSPLQGFNEQYF
d_call: -
clone_size: many
j_call: TRBJ2-7
v_call: TRBV5-1

cdr3_nt: TGCAGTGCTAGAGTACAGACAAGCACAGATACGCAGTATTTT
cdr3_aa: CSARVQTSTDTQYF
d_call: -
clone_size: many
j_call: TRBJ2-3
v_call: TRBV20-1

cdr3_nt: TGTGCCAGCAGCCACCTCGCGCGCACCGGGGAGCTGTTTTTT
cdr3_aa: CASSHLARTGELFF
d_call: -
clone_size: many
j_call: TRBJ2-2
v_call: TRBV3-1

cdr3_nt: TGTGCCAGCAGCGCGCTGTTAGCGGTCTCCTACAATGAGCAGTTCTTC
cdr3_aa: CASSALLAVSYNEQFF
d_call: -
clone_size: many
j_call: TRBJ2-1
v_call: TRBV7-8

cdr3_nt: TGTGCCAGCCAACACCTAGGCCGCGGCGTGGAGAGTGAGCAGTTCTTC
cdr3_aa: CASQHLGRGVESEQFF
d_call: -
clone_size: many
j_call: TRBJ2-1
v_call: TRBV12-3/TRBV12-4

cdr3_nt: TGCAGTGCTAGAGACGGGGGGAAGAACACCGGGGAGCTGTTTTTT
cdr3_aa: CSARDGGKNTGELFF
d_call: TRBD2
clone_size: few
j_call: TRBJ2-2
v_call: TRBV20-1

cdr3_nt: TGTGCCAGCAGCTTTACTAGCGGGGGGTTTGATACGCAGTATTTT
cdr3_aa: CASSFTSGGFDTQYF
d_call: TRBD2
clone_size: few
j_call: TRBJ2-3
v_call: TRBV7-9

cdr3_nt: TGTGCCAGCAGTCCACGACTAGCGGCAATACAAGAGACCCAGTACTTC
cdr3_aa: CASSPRLAAIQETQYF
d_call: TRBD2
clone_size: many
j_call: TRBJ2-5
v_call: TRBV27

cdr3_nt: TGTGCCAGCAGCCATCGACAGGGTCTCAATCAGCCCCAGCATTTT
cdr3_aa: CASSHRQGLNQPQHF
d_call: TRBD1
clone_size: many
j_call: TRBJ1-5
v_call: TRBV28

cdr3_nt: TGTGCCAGCAGCTCCCTTAGGGGGCTGGGTGAGCAGTTCTTC
cdr3_aa: CASSSLRGLGEQFF
d_call: TRBD1
clone_size: -
j_call: TRBJ2-1
v_call: TRBV7-3

cdr3_nt: TGTGCCAGCAGCCCCCTCGGGACTAGCATGGATACGCAGTATTTT
cdr3_aa: CASSPLGTSMDTQYF
d_call: TRBD2
clone_size: many
j_call: TRBJ2-3
v_call: TRBV7-9